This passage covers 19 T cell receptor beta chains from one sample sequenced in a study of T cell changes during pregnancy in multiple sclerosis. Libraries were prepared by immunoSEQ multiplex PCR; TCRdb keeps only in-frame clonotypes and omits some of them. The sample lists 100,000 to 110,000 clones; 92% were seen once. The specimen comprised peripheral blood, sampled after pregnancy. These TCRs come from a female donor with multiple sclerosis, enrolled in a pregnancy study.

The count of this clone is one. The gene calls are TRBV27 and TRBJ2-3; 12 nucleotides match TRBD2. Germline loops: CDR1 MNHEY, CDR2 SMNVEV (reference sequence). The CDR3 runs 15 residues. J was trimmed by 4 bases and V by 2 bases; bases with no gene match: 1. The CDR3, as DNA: TGTGCCAGCAGTTTACTAGCGGGAGGGCCAGATACGCAGTATTTT. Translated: CASSLLAGGPDTQYF.

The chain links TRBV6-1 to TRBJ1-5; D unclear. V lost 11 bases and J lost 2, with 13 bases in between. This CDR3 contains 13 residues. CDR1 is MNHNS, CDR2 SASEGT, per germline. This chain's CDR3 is CAGPPGGNQPQHF. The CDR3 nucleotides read TGTGCCGGCCCTCCTGGAGGCAATCAGCCCCAGCATTTT.

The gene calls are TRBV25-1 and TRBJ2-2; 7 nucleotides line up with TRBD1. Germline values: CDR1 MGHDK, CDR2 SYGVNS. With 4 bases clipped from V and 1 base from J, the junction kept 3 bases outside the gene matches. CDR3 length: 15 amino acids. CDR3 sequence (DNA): TGTGCCAGCAGTGTTCGACAGGGGAACACCGGGGAGCTGTTTTTT. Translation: CASSVRQGNTGELFF.

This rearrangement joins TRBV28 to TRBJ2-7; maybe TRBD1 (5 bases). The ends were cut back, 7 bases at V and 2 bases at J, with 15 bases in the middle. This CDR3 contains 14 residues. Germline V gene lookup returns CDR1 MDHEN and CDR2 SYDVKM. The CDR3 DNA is TGTGCCAGCATAGGGGCAGGGCCCACCTACGAGCAGTACTTC. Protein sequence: CASIGAGPTYEQYF.

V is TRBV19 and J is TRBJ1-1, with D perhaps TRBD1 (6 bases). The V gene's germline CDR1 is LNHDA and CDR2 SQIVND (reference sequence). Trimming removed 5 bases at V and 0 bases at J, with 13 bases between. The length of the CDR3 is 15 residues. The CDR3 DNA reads TGTGCCAGTAGTCTCAACAGGGATATGAACACTGAAGCTTTCTTT. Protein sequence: CASSLNRDMNTEAFF.

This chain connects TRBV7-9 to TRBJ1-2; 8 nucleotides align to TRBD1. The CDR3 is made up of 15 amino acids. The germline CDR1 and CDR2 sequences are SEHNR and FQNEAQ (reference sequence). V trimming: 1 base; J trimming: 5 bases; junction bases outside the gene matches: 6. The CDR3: CASSLGVQGAYGYTF. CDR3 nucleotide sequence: TGTGCCAGCAGCTTAGGAGTCCAGGGGGCTTATGGCTACACCTTC.

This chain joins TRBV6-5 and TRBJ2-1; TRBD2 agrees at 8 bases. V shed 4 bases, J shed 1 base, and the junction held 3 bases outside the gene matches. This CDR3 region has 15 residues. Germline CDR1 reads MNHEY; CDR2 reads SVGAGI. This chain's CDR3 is CASSSGGASYNEQFF. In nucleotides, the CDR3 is TGTGCCAGCAGTTCCGGGGGGGCGTCCTACAATGAGCAGTTCTTC.

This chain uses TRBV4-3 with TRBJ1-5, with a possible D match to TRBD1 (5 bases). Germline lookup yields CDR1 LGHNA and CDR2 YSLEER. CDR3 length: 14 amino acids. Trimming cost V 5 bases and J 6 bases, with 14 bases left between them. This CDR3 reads CASSKGRGTQPQHF. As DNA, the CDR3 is TGCGCCAGCAGCAAAGGGAGGGGCACTCAGCCCCAGCATTTT.

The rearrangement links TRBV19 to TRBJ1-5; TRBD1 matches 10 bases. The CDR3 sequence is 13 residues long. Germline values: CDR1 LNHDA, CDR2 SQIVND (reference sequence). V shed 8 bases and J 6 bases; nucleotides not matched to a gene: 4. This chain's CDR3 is CASRDRGSQPQHF. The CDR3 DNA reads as TGTGCCAGTCGGGACAGGGGAAGTCAGCCCCAGCATTTT. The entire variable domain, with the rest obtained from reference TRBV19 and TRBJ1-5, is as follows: DGGITQSPKYLFRKEGQNVTLSCEQNLNHDAMYWYRQDPGQGLRLIYYSQIVNDFQKGDIAEGYSVSREKKESFPLTVTSAQKNPTAFYLCASRDRGSQPQHFGDGTRLSIL.

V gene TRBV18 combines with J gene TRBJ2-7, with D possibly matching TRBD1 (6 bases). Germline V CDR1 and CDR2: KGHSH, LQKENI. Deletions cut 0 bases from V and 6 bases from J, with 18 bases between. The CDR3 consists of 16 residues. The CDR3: CASSPPKGQIPFEQYF. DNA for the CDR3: TGTGCCAGCTCACCACCCAAGGGACAAATTCCCTTCGAGCAGTACTTC.

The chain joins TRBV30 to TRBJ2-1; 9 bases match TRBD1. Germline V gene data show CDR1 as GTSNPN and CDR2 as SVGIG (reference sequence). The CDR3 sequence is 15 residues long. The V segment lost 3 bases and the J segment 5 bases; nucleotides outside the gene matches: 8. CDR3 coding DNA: TGTGCCTGGAGGCTCGGGGACAGGGTCAACAATGAGCAGTTCTTC. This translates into CAWRLGDRVNNEQFF.

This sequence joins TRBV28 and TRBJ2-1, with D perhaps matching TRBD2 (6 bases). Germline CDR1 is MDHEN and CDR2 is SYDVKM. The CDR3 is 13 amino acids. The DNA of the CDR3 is TGTGCTTCATGCCGGGGGAGATTCAATGAGCAGTTCTTC. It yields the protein CASCRGRFNEQFF.

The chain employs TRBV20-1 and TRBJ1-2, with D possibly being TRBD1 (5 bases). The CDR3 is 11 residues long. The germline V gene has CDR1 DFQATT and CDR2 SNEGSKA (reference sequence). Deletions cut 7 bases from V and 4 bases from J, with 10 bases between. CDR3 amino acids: CSGYRLYGYTF. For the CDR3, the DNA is TGCAGTGGCTACAGGCTCTATGGCTACACCTTC.

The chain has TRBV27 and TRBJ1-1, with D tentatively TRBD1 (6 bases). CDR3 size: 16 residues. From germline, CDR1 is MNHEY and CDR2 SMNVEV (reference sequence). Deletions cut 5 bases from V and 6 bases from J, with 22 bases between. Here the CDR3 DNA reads TGTGCCAGCAGTCCCCCGGGGGGGCGACGAAGCGCTGAAGCTTTCTTT. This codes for CASSPPGGRRSAEAFF.

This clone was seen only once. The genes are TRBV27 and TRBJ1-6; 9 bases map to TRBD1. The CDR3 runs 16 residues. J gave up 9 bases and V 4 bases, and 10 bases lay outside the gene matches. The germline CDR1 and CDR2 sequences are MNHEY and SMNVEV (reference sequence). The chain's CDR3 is CASSSPGTGSGSPLHF. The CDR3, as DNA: TGTGCCAGCAGTTCTCCCGGGACAGGGTCCGGTTCACCCCTCCACTTT.

This CDR3 is CASSQGPRRGETQYF. The CDR3 DNA is TGCGCCAGCAGCCAAGGTCCGCGACGCGGAGAGACCCAGTACTTC. The chain uses TRBV4-1 and TRBJ2-5; no definite D call. The CDR3 totals 15 residues. V dropped 1 base and J dropped 4 bases, with 13 bases sitting between them. Germline V lookup: CDR1 MGHRA, CDR2 YSYEKL.

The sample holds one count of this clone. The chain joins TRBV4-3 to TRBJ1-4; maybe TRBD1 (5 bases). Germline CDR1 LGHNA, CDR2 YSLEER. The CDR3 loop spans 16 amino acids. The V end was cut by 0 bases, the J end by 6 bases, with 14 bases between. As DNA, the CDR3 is TGCGCCAGCAGCCAAGATCTCGGCCAGGGATATGAAAAACTGTTTTTT. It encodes CASSQDLGQGYEKLFF.

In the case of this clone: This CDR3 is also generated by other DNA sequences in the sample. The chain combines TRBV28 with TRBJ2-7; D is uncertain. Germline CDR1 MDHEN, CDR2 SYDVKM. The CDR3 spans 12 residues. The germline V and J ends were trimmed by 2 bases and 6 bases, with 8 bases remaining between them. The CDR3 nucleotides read TGTGCCAGCAGTTTAAGAAGAGGCGAGCAGTACTTC. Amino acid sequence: CASSLRRGEQYF.

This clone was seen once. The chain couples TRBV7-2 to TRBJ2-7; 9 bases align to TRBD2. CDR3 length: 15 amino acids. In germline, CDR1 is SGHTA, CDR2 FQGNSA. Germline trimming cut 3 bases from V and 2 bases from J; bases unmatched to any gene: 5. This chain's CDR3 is CASSLSLAGPYEQYF. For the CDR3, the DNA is TGTGCCAGCAGCTTGAGTCTAGCGGGGCCCTACGAGCAGTACTTC.